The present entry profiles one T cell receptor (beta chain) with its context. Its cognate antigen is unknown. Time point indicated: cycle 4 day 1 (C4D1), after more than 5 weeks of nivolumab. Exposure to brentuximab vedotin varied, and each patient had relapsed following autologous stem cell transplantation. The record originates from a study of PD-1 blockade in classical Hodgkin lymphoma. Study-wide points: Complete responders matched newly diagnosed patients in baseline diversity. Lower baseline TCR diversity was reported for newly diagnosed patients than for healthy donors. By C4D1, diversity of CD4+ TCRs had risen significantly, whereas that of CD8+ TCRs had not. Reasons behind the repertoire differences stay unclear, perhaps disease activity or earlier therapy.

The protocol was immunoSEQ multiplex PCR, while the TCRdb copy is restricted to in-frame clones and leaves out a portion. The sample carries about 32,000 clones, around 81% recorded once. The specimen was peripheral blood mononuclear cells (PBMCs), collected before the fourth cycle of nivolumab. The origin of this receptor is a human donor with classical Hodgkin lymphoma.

The CDR3 region is CASSVGQGPYEQYF. CDR3 DNA: TGTGCCAGCAGCGTAGGACAGGGCCCGTACGAGCAGTACTTC. This chain uses TRBV9 with TRBJ2-7; TRBD1 matches at 7 bases. The CDR3 runs 14 residues. In germline, CDR1 is SGDLS, CDR2 YYNGEE. V lost 0 bases, J lost 4 bases, and 4 bases stayed unmatched.